The sequence of this TCR beta chain was determined in a study of blood T cell repertoires in COVID-19. Study as a whole: T cells, B-cell-depleted T cells, or PBMCs provided the cDNA or gDNA that served as material.

The participants were between 18 and 89 years old and came from under 25 US areas. In assigning cohorts, the study relied on participant-reported clinical history. This CDR3 has 13 residues. The ends were cut back, 6 bases at V and 4 bases at J, with 12 bases in the middle. Germline CDR1 reads SGHTA; CDR2 reads FQGNSA. Measured with immunoSEQ multiplex PCR; TCRdb has only the in-frame clones, and not every one. The sample contains approximately 160,000 clones, 80% to 90% of which appear only once. The sample consisted of PBMCs or T cells enriched from blood (not recorded which). The receptor was derived from a woman aged 45-65 years in a cohort exposed to, infected with or recovered from COVID-19 (not recorded which). The chain is built from TRBV7-2 and TRBJ2-5; D ambiguous. CDR3: CASSENFGETQYF. The CDR3 coding sequence is TGTGCCAGCAGTGAGAACTTCGGAGAGACCCAGTACTTC.